These 5 T cell receptor beta chains were all obtained from the same sample, sequenced in a study of cytomegalovirus exposure and HLA in healthy donors (dated by TCRdb to the late 2010s). The library was obtained by the immunoSEQ multiplex PCR assay. This is the immuneACCESS table as TCRdb keeps it, with only in-frame sequences that have V and J called. A part of the clones is gone; compared with another copy, unresolved V genes explain less than half, and the rest is unexplained. The sample profile shows about 130,000 clones; around nine tenths of them were found once. The ten biggest clones cover about 1.4% of the sample. Input material: PBMCs. The receptor source for this set is a man between 25 and 39 years old in good health and CMV-seronegative.

V and J are TRBV13 and TRBJ2-1; D might be TRBD2 (6 bases). CDR3 length: 14 residues. The V gene lost 6 bases and the J gene lost 7 bases, with 16 bases spanning the gap. Germline lookup yields CDR1 PRHDT and CDR2 FYEKMQ (reference sequence). The CDR3 loop is CASSSQAGKNEQFF. CDR3 sequence (DNA): TGTGCCAGCAGTTCCCAGGCGGGGAAAAATGAGCAGTTCTTC.

The chain couples TRBV6-1 to TRBJ1-4, with TRBD1 identical over 8 bases. With V trimmed by 1 base and J by 6 bases, 7 bases remained unmatched. Germline V gene sequence: CDR1 MNHNS, CDR2 SASEGT. The CDR3 spans 16 residues. This CDR3 is CASSEGHGQGYEKLFF. The CDR3 DNA is TGTGCCAGCAGTGAAGGGCACGGACAGGGTTATGAAAAACTGTTTTTT.

The V gene is TRBV6-5, the J gene TRBJ2-7; unclear D gene. Between the trimmed V and J ends, which lost 6 bases and 2 bases, there was a span of 14 bases. This CDR3 spans 14 amino acids. Per germline, CDR1 MNHEY and CDR2 SVGAGI. The CDR3 sequence: CASRSVDTAYEQYF. The CDR3 DNA is TGTGCCAGCAGATCTGTCGACACCGCCTACGAGCAGTACTTC.

V and J are TRBV28 and TRBJ2-1; D might be TRBD2 (6 bases). The CDR3 sequence is 21 residues long. V was cut by 3 bases and J by 10 bases, with 37 bases left in between. Germline V lookup: CDR1 MDHEN, CDR2 SYDVKM. The CDR3 loop is CASSFKISGFTFSFGIEEQFF. The CDR3 DNA is TGTGCCAGCAGTTTCAAGATAAGCGGGTTTACTTTCTCTTTCGGTATCGAGGAGCAGTTCTTC.

This sequence joins TRBV4-2 and TRBJ2-7; D possibly corresponds to TRBD1 (5 bases). Germline-derived CDR1 and CDR2 are LGHNA and YNFKEQ. The CDR3 is made up of 17 amino acids. V was clipped by 0 bases and J by 6 bases, with 21 bases between them. The CDR3 protein is CASSQDRQGMTSREQYF. The DNA for the CDR3 is TGTGCCAGCAGCCAAGATCGGCAGGGCATGACGTCTCGCGAGCAGTACTTC.